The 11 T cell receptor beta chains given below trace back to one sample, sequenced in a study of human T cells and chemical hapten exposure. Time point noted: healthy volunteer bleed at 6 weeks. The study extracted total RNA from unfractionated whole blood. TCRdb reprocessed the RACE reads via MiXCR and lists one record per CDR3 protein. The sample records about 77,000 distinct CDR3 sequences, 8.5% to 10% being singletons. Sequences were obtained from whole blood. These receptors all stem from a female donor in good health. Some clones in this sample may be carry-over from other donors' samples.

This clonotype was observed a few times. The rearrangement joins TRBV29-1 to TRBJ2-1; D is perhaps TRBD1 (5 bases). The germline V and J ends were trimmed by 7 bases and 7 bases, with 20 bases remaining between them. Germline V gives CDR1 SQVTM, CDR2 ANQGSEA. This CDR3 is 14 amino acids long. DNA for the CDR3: TGCAGCGCCCAAGGGGCAGGAGATTTAAATGAGCAGTTCTTC. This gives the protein CSAQGAGDLNEQFF.

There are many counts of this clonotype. The CDR3 sequence: CASSVSTGPNTEAFF. The CDR3 DNA reads TGTGCCAGCAGCGTTTCGACAGGACCGAACACTGAAGCTTTCTTT. V is TRBV9 and J is TRBJ1-1, with D perhaps TRBD1 (6 bases). V was shortened by 2 bases and J by 1 base, with 12 bases between the two germline ends. Germline assignment: CDR1 SGDLS and CDR2 YYNGEE. The CDR3 consists of 15 residues.

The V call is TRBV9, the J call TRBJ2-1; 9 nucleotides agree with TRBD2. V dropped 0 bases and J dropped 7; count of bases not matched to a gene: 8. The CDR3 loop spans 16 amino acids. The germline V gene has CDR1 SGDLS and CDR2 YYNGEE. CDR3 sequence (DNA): TGTGCCAGCAGCGTAGGTCTAGCGGGGATTATTAATGAGCAGTTCTTC. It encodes CASSVGLAGIINEQFF.

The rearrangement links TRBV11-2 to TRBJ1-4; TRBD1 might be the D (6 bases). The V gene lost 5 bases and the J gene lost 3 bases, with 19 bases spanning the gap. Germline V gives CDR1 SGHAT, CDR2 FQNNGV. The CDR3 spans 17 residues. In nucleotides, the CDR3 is TGTGCCAGCAGCCTCCCCCCGGGGGGGCAGGCTAATGAAAAACTGTTTTTT. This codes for CASSLPPGGQANEKLFF. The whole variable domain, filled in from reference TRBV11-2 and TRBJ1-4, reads EAGVAQSPRYKIIEKRQSVAFWCNPISGHATLYWYQQILGQGPKLLIQFQNNGVVDDSQLPKDRFSAERLKGVDSTLKIQPAKLEDSAVYLCASSLPPGGQANEKLFFGSGTQLSVL.

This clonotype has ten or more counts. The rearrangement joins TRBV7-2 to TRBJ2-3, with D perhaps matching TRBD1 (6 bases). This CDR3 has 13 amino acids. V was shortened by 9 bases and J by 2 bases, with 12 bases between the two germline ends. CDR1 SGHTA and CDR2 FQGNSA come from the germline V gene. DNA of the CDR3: TGTGCCAGTACAGGACAGACCACAGATACGCAGTATTTT. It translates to CASTGQTTDTQYF.

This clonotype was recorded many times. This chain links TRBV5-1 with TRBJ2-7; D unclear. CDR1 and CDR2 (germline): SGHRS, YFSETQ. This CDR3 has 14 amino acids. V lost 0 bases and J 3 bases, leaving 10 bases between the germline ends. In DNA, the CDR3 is TGCGCCAGCAGCTTGGCCGGCAGGCACTACGAGCAGTACTTC. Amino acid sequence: CASSLAGRHYEQYF.

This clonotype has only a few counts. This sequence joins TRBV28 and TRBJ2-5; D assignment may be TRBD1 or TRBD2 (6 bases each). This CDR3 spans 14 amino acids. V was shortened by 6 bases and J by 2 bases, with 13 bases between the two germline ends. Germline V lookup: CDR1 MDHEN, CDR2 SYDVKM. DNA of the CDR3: TGTGCCAGCAGCCTATTAGGGGGGCAAGAGACCCAGTACTTC. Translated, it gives CASSLLGGQETQYF.

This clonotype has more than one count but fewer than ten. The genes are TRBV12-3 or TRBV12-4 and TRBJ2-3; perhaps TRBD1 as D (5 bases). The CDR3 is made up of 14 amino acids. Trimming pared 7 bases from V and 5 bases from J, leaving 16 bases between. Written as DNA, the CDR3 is TGTGCCAGCACCCAGGGTCTGTTAGGAGATACGCAGTATTTT. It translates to CASTQGLLGDTQYF.

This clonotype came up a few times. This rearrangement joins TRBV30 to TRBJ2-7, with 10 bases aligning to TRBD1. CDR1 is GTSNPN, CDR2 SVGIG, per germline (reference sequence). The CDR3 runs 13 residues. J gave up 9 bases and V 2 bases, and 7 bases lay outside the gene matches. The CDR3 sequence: CAWSPGQGKWQYF. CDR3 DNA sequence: TGTGCCTGGAGTCCGGGACAGGGGAAGTGGCAGTACTTC.

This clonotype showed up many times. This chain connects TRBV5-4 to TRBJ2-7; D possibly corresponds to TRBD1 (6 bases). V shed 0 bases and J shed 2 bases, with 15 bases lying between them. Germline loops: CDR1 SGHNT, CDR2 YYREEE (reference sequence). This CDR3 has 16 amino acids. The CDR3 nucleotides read TGTGCCAGCAGCTTGGGAGGACAGATCCTCCCCTACGAGCAGTACTTC. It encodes CASSLGGQILPYEQYF.

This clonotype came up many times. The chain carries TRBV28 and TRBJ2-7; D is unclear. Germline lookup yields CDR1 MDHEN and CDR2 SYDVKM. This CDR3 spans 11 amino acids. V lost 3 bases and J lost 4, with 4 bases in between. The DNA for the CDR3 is TGTGCCAGCAGTTTGGTGTACGAGCAGTACTTC. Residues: CASSLVYEQYF.